Shown below are 10 T cell receptor beta chains from a single sample sequenced in a study of PD-1 blockade in classical Hodgkin lymphoma (TCRdb year 2020). Receptors were amplified or captured by the immunoSEQ multiplex PCR assay. As stored in TCRdb, this immuneACCESS dataset retains in-frame rearrangements with V and J assigned. A fraction of the clones does not appear; measured against another copy, unresolved V genes explain less than half of the discrepancy, and the remainder lacks a known reason. Present in this sample are around 17,000 clones, over 75% of which were seen just once. The top ten constitute around 7% of the sample. The sample's time point label is to be understood as: newly diagnosed, previously untreated cHL patient sample. The sequenced sample was peripheral blood mononuclear cells (PBMCs). These TCRs come from a human donor with classical Hodgkin lymphoma.

The chain couples TRBV4-2 to TRBJ2-6, with D perhaps assigned TRBD1 or TRBD2 (5 bases each). This CDR3 has 14 residues. Germline CDR1 LGHNA, CDR2 YNFKEQ. V was clipped by 4 bases and J by 4 bases, with 8 bases between them. CDR3 loop: CASSLGDGANVLTF. The CDR3 DNA reads as TGTGCCAGCAGCCTAGGGGACGGGGCCAACGTCCTGACTTTC.

This chain uses TRBV9 with TRBJ1-5; D is perhaps TRBD1 (6 bases). CDR1 and CDR2 (germline): SGDLS, YYNGEE. V shed 4 bases and J shed 3 bases, with 20 bases lying between them. The CDR3 runs to 17 residues. The CDR3 nucleotides read TGTGCCAGCAGCAAGACCTCAGGGGCGACGATCAATCAGCCCCAGCATTTT. Translated, it gives CASSKTSGATINQPQHF.

The chain carries TRBV29-1 and TRBJ1-3; D gene uncertain. CDR3 size: 11 residues. Trimming pared 3 bases from V and 3 bases from J, leaving 3 bases between. Germline V lookup: CDR1 SQVTM, CDR2 ANQGSEA. The CDR3 loop is CSVDIGNTIYF. The CDR3 DNA reads as TGCAGCGTTGATATTGGAAACACCATATATTTT.

The V and J genes are TRBV29-1 and TRBJ2-7; 7 bases are shared with TRBD1. V lost 6 bases and J lost 12; bases outside the gene matches: 23. CDR1 is SQVTM, CDR2 ANQGSEA, per germline. The CDR3 contains 15 residues. CDR3 bases: TGCAGCGTAAGAGCCCACAGGGGAGATGGCACGCAAGGGTACTTC. This codes for CSVRAHRGDGTQGYF.

The chain recombines TRBV27 with TRBJ2-7; D is uncertain. V gave up 5 bases and J gave up 0 bases, with 8 bases separating them. Germline V CDR1 and CDR2: MNHEY, SMNVEV (reference sequence). The CDR3 extends over 13 amino acids. CDR3 sequence (DNA): TGTGCCAGCAGTCGGTATAGCTCCTACGAGCAGTACTTC. It is translated as CASSRYSSYEQYF.

The rearrangement links TRBV29-1 to TRBJ1-2, with D hard to call. V shed 4 bases and J shed 5 bases, with 11 bases lying between them. The V gene's germline CDR1 is SQVTM and CDR2 ANQGSEA. The CDR3 spans 12 residues. The DNA for the CDR3 is TGCAGCGTTGTTCCAGGCGTTTATGGCTACACCTTC. Protein sequence: CSVVPGVYGYTF.

J is TRBJ2-7 and V is TRBV19; D possibly corresponds to TRBD1 (6 bases). Germline lookup yields CDR1 LNHDA and CDR2 SQIVND (reference sequence). The CDR3 spans 12 residues. V lost 5 bases, J lost 4 bases, and 9 bases lay in between. DNA for the CDR3: TGTGCCAGTAGTGGGACACTTTACGAGCAGTACTTC. Protein: CASSGTLYEQYF.

This rearrangement joins TRBV25-1 to TRBJ2-3; no firm D call. Trimming stripped 2 bases from V and 2 bases from J, with 8 bases between. This CDR3 region has 14 residues. Germline V CDR1 and CDR2: MGHDK, SYGVNS. For the CDR3, the DNA is TGTGCCAGCAGTGAAGCTGTAGTCACAGATACGCAGTATTTT. Amino acid sequence: CASSEAVVTDTQYF.

This clone was counted a few times. The genes are TRBV6-1 and TRBJ1-1; D is possibly TRBD1 (5 bases). The CDR3 has 13 amino acids. Trimming removed 0 bases from V and 7 bases from J, with 9 bases in between. Germline values: CDR1 MNHNS, CDR2 SASEGT. This CDR3 is CASSEALQGEAFF. In nucleotides, the CDR3 is TGTGCCAGCAGTGAAGCGCTTCAGGGTGAAGCTTTCTTT.

The CDR3 coding sequence is TGTGCCATCAGTGAGCCTGGACGGTCCAGTGATGAGCAGTTCTTC. Its translation: CAISEPGRSSDEQFF. V and J are TRBV10-3 and TRBJ2-1; D is unresolved. V dropped 2 bases and J dropped 8 bases, with 16 bases sitting between them. Germline loops: CDR1 ENHRY, CDR2 SYGVKD. This CDR3 has 15 residues.